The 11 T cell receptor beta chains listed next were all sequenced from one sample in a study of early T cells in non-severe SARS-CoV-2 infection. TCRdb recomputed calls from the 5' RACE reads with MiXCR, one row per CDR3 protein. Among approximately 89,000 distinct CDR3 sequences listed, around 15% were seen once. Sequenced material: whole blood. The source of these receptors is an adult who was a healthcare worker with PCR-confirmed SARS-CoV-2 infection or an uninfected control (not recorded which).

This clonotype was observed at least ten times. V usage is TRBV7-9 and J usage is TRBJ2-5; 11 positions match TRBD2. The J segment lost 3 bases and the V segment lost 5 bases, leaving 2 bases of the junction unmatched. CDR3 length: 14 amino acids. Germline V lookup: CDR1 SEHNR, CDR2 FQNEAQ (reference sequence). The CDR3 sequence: CASSPGLAEETQYF. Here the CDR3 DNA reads TGTGCCAGCAGCCCGGGACTAGCGGAAGAGACCCAGTACTTC.

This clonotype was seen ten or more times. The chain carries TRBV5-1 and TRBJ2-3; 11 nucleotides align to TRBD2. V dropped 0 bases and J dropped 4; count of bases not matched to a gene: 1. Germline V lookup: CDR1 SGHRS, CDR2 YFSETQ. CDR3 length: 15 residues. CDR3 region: CASSLVLAGADTQYF. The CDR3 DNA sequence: TGCGCCAGCAGCTTGGTACTAGCGGGAGCAGATACGCAGTATTTT. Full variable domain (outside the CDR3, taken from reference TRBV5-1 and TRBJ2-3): KAGVTQTPRYLIKTRGQQVTLSCSPISGHRSVSWYQQTPGQGLQFLFEYFSETQRNKGNFPGRFSGRQFSNSRSEMNVSTLELGDSALYLCASSLVLAGADTQYFGPGTRLTVL.

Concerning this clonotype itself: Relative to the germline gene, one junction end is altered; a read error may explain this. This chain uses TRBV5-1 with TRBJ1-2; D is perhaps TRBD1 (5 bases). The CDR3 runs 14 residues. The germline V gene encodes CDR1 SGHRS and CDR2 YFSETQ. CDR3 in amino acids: CASSGTGTLYDYTF. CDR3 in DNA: TGCGCCAGCAGCGGAACCGGGACTCTCTATGACTACACCTTC.

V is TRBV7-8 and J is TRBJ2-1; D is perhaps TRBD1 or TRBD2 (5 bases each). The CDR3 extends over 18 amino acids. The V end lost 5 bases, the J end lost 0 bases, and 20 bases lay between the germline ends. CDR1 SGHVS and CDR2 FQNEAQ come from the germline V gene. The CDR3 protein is CASSPSVYGASSYNEQFF. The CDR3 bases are TGTGCCAGCAGCCCCTCGGTGTACGGGGCTAGCTCCTACAATGAGCAGTTCTTC.

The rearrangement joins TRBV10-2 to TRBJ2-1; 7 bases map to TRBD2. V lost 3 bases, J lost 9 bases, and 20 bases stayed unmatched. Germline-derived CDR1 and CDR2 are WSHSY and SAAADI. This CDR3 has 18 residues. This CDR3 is CASSDVYVRTSRPAEQFF. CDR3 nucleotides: TGCGCCAGCAGTGATGTCTATGTCAGGACTAGTCGTCCGGCTGAGCAGTTCTTC.

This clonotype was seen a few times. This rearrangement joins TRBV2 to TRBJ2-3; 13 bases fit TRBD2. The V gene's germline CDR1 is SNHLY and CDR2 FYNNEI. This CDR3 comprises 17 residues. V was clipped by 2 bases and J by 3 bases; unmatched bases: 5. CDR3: CASSETSGRAGTDTQYF. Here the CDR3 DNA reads TGTGCCAGCAGTGAAACTAGCGGGAGGGCCGGAACAGATACGCAGTATTTT.

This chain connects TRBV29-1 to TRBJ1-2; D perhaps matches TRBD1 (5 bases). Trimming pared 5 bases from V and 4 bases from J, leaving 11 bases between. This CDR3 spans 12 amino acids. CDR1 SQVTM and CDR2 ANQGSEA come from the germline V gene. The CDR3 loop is CSVRDGIYGYTF. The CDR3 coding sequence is TGCAGCGTTAGGGACGGAATCTATGGCTACACCTTC.

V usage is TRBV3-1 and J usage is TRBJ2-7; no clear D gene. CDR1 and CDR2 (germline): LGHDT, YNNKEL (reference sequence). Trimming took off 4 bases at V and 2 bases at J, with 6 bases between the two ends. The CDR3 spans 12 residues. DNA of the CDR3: TGTGCCAGCAGCCTTTATACCTACGAGCAGTACTTC. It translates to CASSLYTYEQYF.

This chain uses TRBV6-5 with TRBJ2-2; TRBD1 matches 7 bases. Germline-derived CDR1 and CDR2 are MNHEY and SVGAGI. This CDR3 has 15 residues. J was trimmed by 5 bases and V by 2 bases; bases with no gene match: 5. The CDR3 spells CASSYEGAPTGELFF. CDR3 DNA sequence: TGTGCCAGCAGTTACGAGGGGGCGCCGACCGGGGAGCTGTTTTTT.

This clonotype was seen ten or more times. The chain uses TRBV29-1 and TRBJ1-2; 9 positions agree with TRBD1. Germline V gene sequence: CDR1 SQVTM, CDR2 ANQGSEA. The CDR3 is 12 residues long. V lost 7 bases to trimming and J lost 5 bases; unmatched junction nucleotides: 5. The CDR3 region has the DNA TGCAGCGCCGGACAGGGGAAGTATGGCTACACCTTC. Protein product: CSAGQGKYGYTF.

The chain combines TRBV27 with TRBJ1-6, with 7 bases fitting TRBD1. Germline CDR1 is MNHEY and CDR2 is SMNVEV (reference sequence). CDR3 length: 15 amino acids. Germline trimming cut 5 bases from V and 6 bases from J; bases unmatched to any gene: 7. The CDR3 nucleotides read TGTGCCAGCAGTGACAGGGCTTTATCTAATTCACCCCTCCACTTT. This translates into CASSDRALSNSPLHF.